This note documents a single TCR beta chain sequence. Splitting of each subset's genomic DNA was done evenly across several immunoSEQ plates. When replicate PCRs were run on unsorted PBMC, they used approximately 300 ng DNA, approximately 28,000 T cell genomes. Under the authors' procedure: From ImmunoSEQ came sequences covering only the junction and carrying no quality scores, so filtering differed. Sequenced by immunoSEQ multiplex PCR; TCRdb stores in-frame clones only, minus some. Clonal size and the V and J genes are those of that table, whereas D and trimming came from the DNA. This table holds 490,000 or so clones, less than 80% found once. The record originates from a study of shared clonotypes between healthy human individuals. Germline V gene data show CDR1 as SGHDT and CDR2 as YYEEEE. CDR3 length equals 16 residues. Between the trimmed V and J ends, which lost 4 bases and 7 bases, there was a span of 21 bases.

The material sequenced was PBMCs. The receptor comes from a woman between 40 and 50 years old in good health. Some clones in this sample may be carry-over from other donors' samples. The J gene is TRBJ2-1, the V gene TRBV5-6; TRBD2 might be the D (6 bases). The CDR3 DNA reads TGTGCCAGCAGCGGCGGGACTGGCCAAAATTTAAATGAGCAGTTCTTC. Its protein product is CASSGGTGQNLNEQFF.